This T cell receptor beta chain was documented in a study of shared T cell receptors in the human thymus. Sequenced by immunoSEQ multiplex PCR; TCRdb stores in-frame clones only, minus some. The sample lists 650,000 to 950,000 clones; roughly 88% were seen once. The CDR3 is made up of 15 amino acids. Germline V gene data show CDR1 as SGHDN and CDR2 as FVKESK. V dropped 4 bases and J dropped 0 bases, with 12 bases sitting between them. This same sample was also taken into another study, of human thymus T cells.

The TCR sequence derives from a girl under three years old with a congenital heart defect. Sequencing input: thymocytes. The J gene is TRBJ1-1, the V gene TRBV14, with D unresolved. DNA for the CDR3: TGTGCCAGCAGCCCTGCCCCACATTTGAACACTGAAGCTTTCTTT. This gives the protein CASSPAPHLNTEAFF.